This T cell receptor (beta chain) was observed in a study of T-cell memory formation after mild COVID-19. Overall study findings and caveats: The main location of contracting CD4+ clones was CM and EM, and that of contracting CD8+ clones was EMRA. Proof of SARS-CoV-2 specificity was absent for the second-wave clones that crested on day 37.

The CDR3 is 14 residues long. Per the germline V gene, CDR1 is MNHEY and CDR2 is SVGEGT. The ends were cut back, 6 bases at V and 4 bases at J, with 15 bases in the middle. Constant-segment primers served in 5'RACE that generated TCR alpha and TCR beta cDNA libraries bearing sample barcodes and UMIs. TCRdb fed the 5' RACE reads into MiXCR, producing one record per CDR3 protein. The table has roughly 40,000 distinct CDR3 sequences, approximately 7% seen once; the top ten hold approximately 1.5%. Details on this clonotype: As yet, its antigen is unknown.

The V and J genes are TRBV6-2 or TRBV6-3 and TRBJ1-1, with a tentative D call TRBD1 (6 bases). This sequence originates from a man between 18 and 29 years old who had mild COVID-19 (a few samples of this study predate the infection). Cell type and time point are not known. Sequencing was carried out using PBMCs or a T cell subset sorted from them (not recorded which). The CDR3: CASSLREGGTEAFF. CDR3 nucleotide sequence: TGTGCCAGCAGCCTACGGGAGGGGGGCACTGAAGCTTTCTTT.